Following are 23 T cell receptor beta chains from one sample sequenced in a study of T cells in localized non-small cell lung cancer. Clones were read by immunoSEQ multiplex PCR, and TCRdb kept only the in-frame ones, dropping some. The repertoire holds more than 50,000 clones, over 80% seen once, with 20% in the top ten. The source material was peripheral blood, sampled before any cancer treatment. The receptors derive from a female donor older than 55 with stage II squamous cell lung carcinoma.

The chain links TRBV7-9 to TRBJ2-7; D is perhaps TRBD2 (5 bases). V gave up 5 bases and J gave up 5 bases, with 16 bases separating them. Per germline, CDR1 SEHNR and CDR2 FQNEAQ (reference sequence). There are 14 residues in the CDR3. CDR3 loop: CASSQRTGRDEQYF. The CDR3 bases are TGTGCCAGCAGCCAACGGACTGGGCGAGACGAGCAGTACTTC. The full variable domain, rest sourced from reference TRBV7-9 and TRBJ2-7, is DTGVSQNPRHKITKRGQNVTFRCDPISEHNRLYWYRQTLGQGPEFLTYFQNEAQLEKSRLLSDRFSAERPKGSFSTLEIQRTEQGDSAMYLCASSQRTGRDEQYFGPGTRLTVT.

V gene TRBV7-9 combines with J gene TRBJ1-6, with 8 bases that match TRBD1. This CDR3 region has 15 residues. Germline lookup yields CDR1 SEHNR and CDR2 FQNEAQ (reference sequence). V shed 5 bases and J 10 bases; nucleotides not matched to a gene: 10. The CDR3 DNA follows: TGTGCCAGCAGCGGGCCAGGGGGCGATGGCTCACCCCTCCACTTT. Residues: CASSGPGGDGSPLHF.

This chain connects TRBV5-4 to TRBJ1-2; D remains ambiguous. Germline V gives CDR1 SGHNT, CDR2 YYREEE (reference sequence). This CDR3 region has 14 residues. V was shortened by 2 bases and J by 8 bases, with 16 bases between the two germline ends. CDR3 region: CASSFTPAEEGYTF. The CDR3 bases are TGTGCCAGCAGCTTCACGCCGGCGGAGGAGGGCTACACCTTC. Variable domain in full (rest from reference TRBV5-4 and TRBJ1-2): ETGVTQSPTHLIKTRGQQVTLRCSSQSGHNTVSWYQQALGQGPQFIFQYYREEENGRGNFPPRFSGLQFPNYSSELNVNALELDDSALYLCASSFTPAEEGYTFGSGTRLTVV.

A word on this clone: A junction boundary mismatches the germline segment, possibly from a read error. The V and J genes are TRBV19 and TRBJ2-2; the match to TRBD2 covers 11 bases. This CDR3 region has 15 residues. Germline V gives CDR1 LNHDA, CDR2 SQIVND (reference sequence). Here the CDR3 reads CASSIDQASGGPTVF. Written as DNA, the CDR3 is TGTGCCAGTAGTATAGATCAAGCTAGCGGGGGGCCCACGGTTTTT.

This chain joins TRBV7-6 and TRBJ1-1; D unclear. The CDR3 consists of 14 residues. The V end was cut by 4 bases, the J end by 0 bases, with 9 bases between. Germline CDR1 is SGHVS and CDR2 is FNYEAQ. This CDR3 reads CASSSGLLNTEAFF. CDR3 nucleotides: TGTGCCAGCAGCTCCGGACTGCTGAACACTGAAGCTTTCTTT.

This chain joins TRBV5-1 and TRBJ1-1, with D tentatively TRBD1 (6 bases). Trimming took off 0 bases at V and 0 bases at J, with 12 bases between the two ends. Germline values: CDR1 SGHRS, CDR2 YFSETQ. The CDR3 runs 16 residues. CDR3 coding DNA: TGCGCCAGCAGCTTGGCGCCAGGGGCAATGAACACTGAAGCTTTCTTT. Its protein is CASSLAPGAMNTEAFF. Supplemented by reference TRBV5-1 and TRBJ1-1, the full variable domain reads KAGVTQTPRYLIKTRGQQVTLSCSPISGHRSVSWYQQTPGQGLQFLFEYFSETQRNKGNFPGRFSGRQFSNSRSEMNVSTLELGDSALYLCASSLAPGAMNTEAFFGQGTRLTVV.

The chain uses TRBV5-4 and TRBJ1-2; 10 bases agree with TRBD1. The germline gives CDR1 SGHNT, CDR2 YYREEE (reference sequence). The CDR3 has 14 amino acids. With V trimmed by 4 bases and J by 6 bases, 6 bases remained unmatched. CDR3 sequence: CASSMTGGLDGYTF. The CDR3 nucleotides read TGTGCCAGCAGCATGACAGGGGGCTTGGATGGCTACACCTTC. Full variable domain (outside the CDR3, taken from reference TRBV5-4 and TRBJ1-2): ETGVTQSPTHLIKTRGQQVTLRCSSQSGHNTVSWYQQALGQGPQFIFQYYREEENGRGNFPPRFSGLQFPNYSSELNVNALELDDSALYLCASSMTGGLDGYTFGSGTRLTVV.

The genes are TRBV7-3 and TRBJ1-1; a weak D match, TRBD1 (6 bases). In germline, CDR1 is SGHTA, CDR2 FQGTGA. CDR3 length equals 14 residues. The ends were cut back, 2 bases at V and 1 base at J, with 8 bases in the middle. Here the CDR3 reads CASSLLGQNTEAFF. The CDR3 nucleotides are TGTGCCAGCAGCTTACTGGGACAGAACACTGAAGCTTTCTTT.

The chain carries TRBV19 and TRBJ1-5; TRBD1 agrees at 12 bases. The V gene's germline CDR1 is LNHDA and CDR2 SQIVND (reference sequence). The trim removed 2 bases at V and 6 bases at J, leaving 5 bases unmatched. The CDR3 has 16 amino acids. DNA for the CDR3: TGTGCCAGTAGTATACCGGGACAGGGGGCCCGTCAGCCCCAGCATTTT. It specifies CASSIPGQGARQPQHF.

The chain combines TRBV18 with TRBJ1-1; possible D gene TRBD1, 6 bases. Germline V gene data show CDR1 as KGHSH and CDR2 as LQKENI. The CDR3 is 13 amino acids. Trimming took off 5 bases at V and 11 bases at J, with 18 bases between the two ends. This chain's CDR3 is CASSGKGGLEAFF. DNA for the CDR3: TGTGCCAGCTCAGGGAAAGGGGGGCTAGAGGCTTTCTTT.

This clone was seen more than once but under ten times. The chain recombines TRBV23-1 with TRBJ1-5, with 7 bases matching TRBD1. TRBV23-1 is identified as an open reading frame with a role that is uncertain. There are 17 residues in the CDR3. Trimming took 2 bases from V and 2 from J; bases not matched to a gene: 9. The CDR3 loop reads CASSQRTGRRGNQPQHF. CDR3 nucleotides: TGCGCCAGCAGTCAAAGGACAGGTCGGAGGGGCAATCAGCCCCAGCATTTT.

The chain links TRBV7-9 to TRBJ1-3; D remains ambiguous. Germline-derived CDR1 and CDR2 are SEHNR and FQNEAQ (reference sequence). CDR3 size: 16 residues. V was trimmed by 8 bases and J by 2 bases, leaving 19 bases between them. CDR3 loop: CASPPSDAPAGNTIYF. The DNA of the CDR3 is TGTGCCAGCCCCCCCTCCGACGCTCCGGCTGGAAACACCATATATTTT. Full variable domain (missing parts from reference TRBV7-9 and TRBJ1-3): DTGVSQNPRHKITKRGQNVTFRCDPISEHNRLYWYRQTLGQGPEFLTYFQNEAQLEKSRLLSDRFSAERPKGSFSTLEIQRTEQGDSAMYLCASPPSDAPAGNTIYFGEGSWLTVV.

The CDR3 nucleotides are TGTGCCAGCAGCTTCAATTTGGCAGGGGGGGGTAATGGCTACACCTTC. Protein product: CASSFNLAGGGNGYTF. The rearrangement uses TRBV7-2 and TRBJ1-2; 7 bases are a match to TRBD1. V shed 3 bases and J 6 bases; nucleotides not matched to a gene: 13. The germline V gene has CDR1 SGHTA and CDR2 FQGNSA. The CDR3 contains 16 residues.

This sequence joins TRBV9 and TRBJ1-2, with D possibly being TRBD1 (5 bases). The CDR3 runs to 12 residues. Germline V CDR1 and CDR2: SGDLS, YYNGEE. Trimming took 0 bases from V and 7 from J, leaving 7 bases between them. CDR3 sequence reads: CASSVVGGGYTF. The CDR3 DNA is TGTGCCAGCAGCGTAGTCGGGGGTGGCTACACCTTC.

The chain carries TRBV6-1 and TRBJ2-2; 8 nucleotides align to TRBD1. This CDR3 comprises 13 residues. The junction had 3 bases not matched to a gene; V was cut back by 6 bases and J by 6 bases. Germline lookup yields CDR1 MNHNS and CDR2 SASEGT. The CDR3 sequence: CASRLRGPGELFF. Here the CDR3 DNA reads TGTGCCAGCAGACTCAGGGGGCCCGGGGAGCTGTTTTTT.

The chain is built from TRBV6-1 and TRBJ1-1, with D possibly being TRBD1 (6 bases). The CDR3 runs to 14 residues. V was trimmed by 2 bases and J by 6 bases, leaving 13 bases between them. Germline lookup yields CDR1 MNHNS and CDR2 SASEGT. The CDR3 region has the DNA TGTGCCAGCAGTGAAATACAGGGTTCGGCTGAAGCTTTCTTT. It is translated as CASSEIQGSAEAFF.

This clone was counted once. The rearrangement joins TRBV19 to TRBJ1-6; TRBD1 is a possible D gene (5 bases). Germline V gene lookup returns CDR1 LNHDA and CDR2 SQIVND (reference sequence). The V and J ends lost 1 base and 0 bases respectively, with 19 bases between them. The length of the CDR3 is 20 residues. The CDR3 protein is CASSIGGRAGTSSYNSPLHF. CDR3 nucleotides: TGTGCCAGTAGTATAGGGGGCCGGGCAGGGACCAGCTCCTATAATTCACCCCTCCACTTT.

The V call is TRBV5-4, the J call TRBJ2-5; D unclear. V lost 0 bases, J lost 3 bases, and 6 bases lay in between. Germline lookup yields CDR1 SGHNT and CDR2 YYREEE (reference sequence). The CDR3 consists of 13 residues. Written as DNA, the CDR3 is TGTGCCAGCAGCTTGGGCACTGAAGAGACCCAGTACTTC. Encoded protein: CASSLGTEETQYF.

The rearrangement links TRBV7-8 to TRBJ1-3; D is possibly TRBD1 (5 bases). CDR3 length: 19 amino acids. Germline values: CDR1 SGHVS, CDR2 FQNEAQ. V was clipped by 1 base and J by 0 bases, with 19 bases between them. Here the CDR3 reads CASSLDGAGQASSGNTIYF. Here the CDR3 DNA reads TGTGCCAGCAGCTTAGACGGGGCGGGCCAGGCAAGCTCTGGAAACACCATATATTTT.

The CDR3 DNA reads as TGTGCCAGCAGCCCTCGGCGGGGGGGCGTATACGAGCAGTACTTC. Translated: CASSPRRGGVYEQYF. The chain uses TRBV7-2 and TRBJ2-7; 9 nucleotides align to TRBD2. CDR1 and CDR2 from the germline V gene are SGHTA and FQGNSA. The CDR3 loop spans 15 amino acids. V shed 5 bases and J 4 bases; nucleotides not matched to a gene: 9.

The chain employs TRBV28 and TRBJ2-2; 7 bases agree with TRBD2. J gave up 6 bases and V 1 base, and 2 bases lay outside the gene matches. The CDR3 spans 14 residues. Germline loops: CDR1 MDHEN, CDR2 SYDVKM. CDR3 DNA sequence: TGTGCCAGCAGTTTATTTGGGGGGGCCGGGGAGCTGTTTTTT. It specifies CASSLFGGAGELFF.

In this sample, this clone turned up a few times. The rearrangement uses TRBV20-1 and TRBJ1-4; no definite D call. Germline V gene lookup returns CDR1 DFQATT and CDR2 SNEGSKA (reference sequence). The V gene lost 4 bases and the J gene lost 4 bases, with 4 bases spanning the gap. This CDR3 spans 11 amino acids. The CDR3 spells CSATDNEKLFF. In DNA form, the CDR3 reads TGCAGTGCTACCGATAATGAAAAACTGTTTTTT.

The CDR3 region is CASSPPGPRAGELFF. CDR3 nucleotides: TGTGCCAGCTCACCCCCGGGACCCCGTGCCGGGGAGCTGTTTTTT. The chain joins TRBV18 to TRBJ2-2; D may be TRBD1 or TRBD2 (5 bases each). V was trimmed by 3 bases and J by 6 bases, leaving 14 bases between them. CDR3 size: 15 residues. The germline gives CDR1 KGHSH, CDR2 LQKENI.